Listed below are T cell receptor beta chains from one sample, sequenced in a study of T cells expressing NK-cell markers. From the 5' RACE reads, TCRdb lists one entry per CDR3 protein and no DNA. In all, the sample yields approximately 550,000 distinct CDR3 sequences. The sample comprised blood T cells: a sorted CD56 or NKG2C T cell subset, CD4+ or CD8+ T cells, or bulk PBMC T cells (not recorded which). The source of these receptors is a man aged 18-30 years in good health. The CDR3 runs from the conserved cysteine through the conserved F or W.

CDR3: CASSQDQGAVRPYNEQFF; J: TRBJ2-1; V: TRBV3-1
CDR3: CASSQVSSRSTDTQYF; J: TRBJ2-3; V: TRBV3-1
CDR3: CSVIRDRPYGYTF; J: TRBJ1-2; V: TRBV29-1
CDR3: CSARDPSGRARSYNEQFF; J: TRBJ2-1; V: TRBV20-1
CDR3: CASSHRSRLAYNEQFF; J: TRBJ2-1; V: TRBV11-2
CDR3: CSARESERVEAQHF; J: TRBJ1-5; V: TRBV20-1
CDR3: CASSLNPGRGGTQYF; J: TRBJ2-5; V: TRBV7-2
CDR3: CSVGSGNHNEQFF; J: TRBJ2-1; V: TRBV29-1
CDR3: CASSRTGVRYNEQFF; J: TRBJ2-1; V: TRBV5-4
CDR3: CASSYSWRRVVNTEAFF; J: TRBJ1-1; V: TRBV6-5
CDR3: CASSTMDGSTDTQYF; J: TRBJ2-3; V: TRBV6-1
CDR3: CASSTGTSGRAQYF; J: TRBJ2-4; V: TRBV11-2
CDR3: CASSYSRNDGELFF; J: TRBJ2-2; V: TRBV6-5
CDR3: CACQGGVSPLHF; J: TRBJ1-6; V: TRBV28
CDR3: CASSSLGGQTNTGELFF; J: TRBJ2-2; V: TRBV5-6
CDR3: CSARDATSGRAPADTQYF; J: TRBJ2-3; V: TRBV20-1
CDR3: CASDFRASYNEQFF; J: TRBJ2-1; V: TRBV2
CDR3: CASSPWGPDGSSYNEQFF; J: TRBJ2-1; V: TRBV4-2
CDR3: CSASLGTGNYGYTF; J: TRBJ1-2; V: TRBV20-1
CDR3: CSVDSFQDTFSGRATDTQYF; J: TRBJ2-3; V: TRBV29-1